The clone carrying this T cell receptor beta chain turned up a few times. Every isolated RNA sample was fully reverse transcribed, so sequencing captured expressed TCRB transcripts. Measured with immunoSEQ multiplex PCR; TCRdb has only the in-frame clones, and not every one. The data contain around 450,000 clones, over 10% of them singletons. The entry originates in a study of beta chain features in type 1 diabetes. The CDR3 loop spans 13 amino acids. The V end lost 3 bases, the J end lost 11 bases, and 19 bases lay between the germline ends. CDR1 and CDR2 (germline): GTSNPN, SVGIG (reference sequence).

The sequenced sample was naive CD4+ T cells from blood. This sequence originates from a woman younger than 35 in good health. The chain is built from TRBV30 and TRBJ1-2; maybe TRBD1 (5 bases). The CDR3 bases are TGTGCCTGGAGCGTAGGGACTTTCACCGGTTACACCTTC. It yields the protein CAWSVGTFTGYTF.